This TCR beta chain was retrieved from a study of CD8 T cells in Susac syndrome. Healthy donors served as the controls. They were matched for age and sex. TEMRA cells underwent FACS enrichment and CD8+ and CD4+ T cells underwent negative isolation. With random hexamers, 0.5 to 1 ug RNA was reverse transcribed. The method of amplification for TCR beta CDR3 was immunoSEQ multiplex PCR, covering 54 Vbeta and 13 Jbeta. A single record per CDR3 protein comes from TCRdb applying MiXCR to the immunoSEQ multiplex PCR reads. The table has 150,000 to 200,000 distinct CDR3 sequences, about 93% seen once. Germline V gene lookup returns CDR1 SEHNR and CDR2 FQNEAQ (reference sequence). Between the trimmed V and J ends, which lost 4 bases and 1 base, there was a span of 13 bases. The CDR3 consists of 15 residues.

The rearrangement uses TRBV7-9 and TRBJ2-5; a possible D gene is TRBD1 (5 bases). Sequenced: CD4+ T cells from PBMCs. The receptor was isolated from a human donor in good health. CDR3 coding DNA: TGTGCCAGCAGCTCCCCGCAGGGCCCCCAAGAGACCCAGTACTTC. It specifies CASSSPQGPQETQYF. The full variable domain, completed using reference TRBV7-9 and TRBJ2-5, is DTGVSQNPRHKITKRGQNVTFRCDPISEHNRLYWYRQTLGQGPEFLTYFQNEAQLEKSRLLSDRFSAERPKGSFSTLEIQRTEQGDSAMYLCASSSPQGPQETQYFGPGTRLLVL.